Shown below are 30 T cell receptor beta chains from a single sample sequenced in a study of technical replicates of blood from a few donors. The repertoire was sequenced with immunoSEQ multiplex PCR; TCRdb's copy has only in-frame clones and lacks some. The sample yields about 76,000 clones, roughly 90% seen once. Specimen: T cells isolated from PBMCs. These receptor sequences come from a human donor in good health.

V usage is TRBV2 and J usage is TRBJ2-1; D call uncertain. Trimming took off 6 bases at V and 9 bases at J, with 18 bases between the two ends. The CDR3 spans 14 residues. Per the germline V gene, CDR1 is SNHLY and CDR2 is FYNNEI. The CDR3: CASRLKTYGSEQFF. CDR3 DNA sequence: TGTGCCAGCAGACTAAAGACCTACGGTTCTGAGCAGTTCTTC.

J is TRBJ1-2 and V is TRBV27; 9 bases line up with TRBD1. J gave up 5 bases and V 6 bases, and 4 bases lay outside the gene matches. The CDR3 has 13 amino acids. The germline CDR1 and CDR2 sequences are MNHEY and SMNVEV (reference sequence). DNA for the CDR3: TGTGCCAGCAGCAGGACAGGGGAGTATGGCTACACCTTC. Translated: CASSRTGEYGYTF.

V gene TRBV15 combines with J gene TRBJ1-4; TRBD1 might be the D (5 bases). The germline gives CDR1 LNHNV, CDR2 YYDKDF (reference sequence). The CDR3 is made up of 15 amino acids. Trimming pared 5 bases from V and 0 bases from J, leaving 10 bases between. Here the CDR3 reads CATSVYRSTNEKLFF. The CDR3 DNA sequence: TGTGCCACCAGCGTCTACAGGTCAACTAATGAAAAACTGTTTTTT.

V gene TRBV6-5 combines with J gene TRBJ2-2; possible D gene TRBD1, 6 bases. Germline V lookup: CDR1 MNHEY, CDR2 SVGAGI. The germline V and J ends were trimmed by 2 bases and 0 bases, with 10 bases remaining between them. This CDR3 contains 16 residues. The CDR3 loop reads CASSYPSGANTGELFF. The CDR3 nucleotides are TGTGCCAGCAGTTACCCGTCAGGGGCGAACACCGGGGAGCTGTTTTTT.

The chain combines TRBV11-1 with TRBJ1-1; D not certain. Germline lookup yields CDR1 SGHAT and CDR2 FQDESV (reference sequence). This CDR3 spans 12 amino acids. Trimming removed 5 bases at V and 5 bases at J, with 9 bases between. The CDR3 nucleotides are TGTGCCAGCAGCCGCGGGAGAACTGAAGCTTTCTTT. Residues: CASSRGRTEAFF.

The chain is built from TRBV9 and TRBJ1-4; D not certain. This CDR3 spans 14 amino acids. Per germline, CDR1 SGDLS and CDR2 YYNGEE. V was clipped by 4 bases and J by 8 bases, with 15 bases between them. In DNA form, the CDR3 reads TGTGCCAGCAGCCCCGGAGCCCTCAAGGAAAAACTGTTTTTT. It codes for CASSPGALKEKLFF.

This chain joins TRBV7-2 and TRBJ2-1; the match to TRBD2 covers 9 bases. V was clipped by 5 bases and J by 3 bases; unmatched bases: 11. CDR3 length: 17 residues. From germline, CDR1 is SGHTA and CDR2 FQGNSA. The DNA for the CDR3 is TGTGCCAGCAGCCGGCCCTCTAGGACTAGCGTCTACAATGAGCAGTTCTTC. Translating it yields CASSRPSRTSVYNEQFF.

CDR3 nucleotides: TGTGCCAGCAGCTTGGCCCCGGGACAGGCTACTGAAGCTTTCTTT. This sequence encodes CASSLAPGQATEAFF. The V gene is TRBV5-6, the J gene TRBJ1-1; 8 positions match TRBD1. This CDR3 has 15 amino acids. Germline lookup yields CDR1 SGHDT and CDR2 YYEEEE. The junction had 6 bases not matched to a gene; V was cut back by 0 bases and J by 5 bases.

The chain combines TRBV5-1 with TRBJ1-2; 7 bases fit TRBD1. The CDR3 is made up of 16 amino acids. CDR1 is SGHRS, CDR2 YFSETQ, per germline. With V trimmed by 5 bases and J by 4 bases, 14 bases remained unmatched. This CDR3 reads CASRLQTTGVPYGYTF. The CDR3 DNA reads TGCGCCAGCAGACTGCAAACTACAGGGGTTCCCTATGGCTACACCTTC.

The J gene is TRBJ1-6, the V gene TRBV6-4; D unresolved. The CDR3 covers 16 residues. Trimming removed 6 bases from V and 7 bases from J, with 19 bases in between. From germline, CDR1 is MRHNA and CDR2 SNTAGT. The CDR3 DNA reads as TGTGCCAGCAGGACTTCGGGGTCCCCTACGAATTCACCCCTCCACTTT. Translation: CASRTSGSPTNSPLHF.

The CDR3 coding sequence is TGCGCCAGCAGTGAGTTCCCCCGACAGAGCTCCTACGAGCAGTACTTC. Its protein is CASSEFPRQSSYEQYF. The chain couples TRBV10-1 to TRBJ2-7; a possible D gene is TRBD1 (5 bases). The germline gives CDR1 WNHNN, CDR2 SYGVQD (reference sequence). This CDR3 region has 16 residues. V lost 1 base to trimming and J lost 0 bases, with 13 bases between them.

The CDR3 DNA reads TGTGCCAGCAGCGGTAGGGACAGAGGTAACTATGGCTACACCTTC. Translated: CASSGRDRGNYGYTF. V gene TRBV9 combines with J gene TRBJ1-2, with 7 bases lining up with TRBD1. CDR1 is SGDLS, CDR2 YYNGEE, per germline. Trimming removed 3 bases from V and 1 base from J; junction bases left unmatched: 6. This CDR3 is built from 15 residues.

The rearrangement joins TRBV13 to TRBJ1-1; TRBD1 agrees at 7 bases. CDR1 is PRHDT, CDR2 FYEKMQ, per germline (reference sequence). The length of the CDR3 is 15 residues. J lost 2 bases, V lost 5 bases, and 8 bases had no gene match. The CDR3 region has the DNA TGTGCCAGCAGCCTTCATGACAGGGTAAACACTGAAGCTTTCTTT. Its protein product is CASSLHDRVNTEAFF. Full variable domain (remainder filled in from reference TRBV13 and TRBJ1-1): AAGVIQSPRHLIKEKRETATLKCYPIPRHDTVYWYQQGPGQDPQFLISFYEKMQSDKGSIPDRFSAQQFSDYHSELNMSSLELGDSALYFCASSLHDRVNTEAFFGQGTRLTVV.

This chain uses TRBV2 with TRBJ2-7; maybe TRBD1 (6 bases). The CDR3 has 14 residues. V was cut by 6 bases and J by 1 base, with 13 bases left in between. Germline V gene lookup returns CDR1 SNHLY and CDR2 FYNNEI. This CDR3 is CASRDRDTSYEQYF. The CDR3 DNA reads as TGTGCCAGCAGGGACCGGGACACATCCTACGAGCAGTACTTC.

Only one count was recorded for this clone. The chain joins TRBV27 to TRBJ2-1, with D possibly being TRBD2 (7 bases). This CDR3 has 13 residues. V dropped 8 bases and J dropped 10 bases, with 18 bases sitting between them. Germline loops: CDR1 MNHEY, CDR2 SMNVEV (reference sequence). The CDR3 spells CASGEGGPGEQFF. Here the CDR3 DNA reads TGTGCCAGCGGAGAGGGGGGGCCGGGGGAGCAGTTCTTC.

This clone came up a few times. The rearrangement uses TRBV6-5 and TRBJ1-1, with D unresolved. Trimming took 0 bases from V and 0 from J, leaving 8 bases between them. Germline CDR1 MNHEY, CDR2 SVGAGI. The CDR3 has 15 amino acids. The CDR3 spells CASSYSITVNTEAFF. In nucleotides, the CDR3 is TGTGCCAGCAGTTACTCGATCACAGTGAACACTGAAGCTTTCTTT.

The chain employs TRBV7-2 and TRBJ2-5, with TRBD2 as a possible D gene (6 bases). The germline V and J ends were trimmed by 5 bases and 2 bases, with 12 bases remaining between them. The germline V gene encodes CDR1 SGHTA and CDR2 FQGNSA. This CDR3 is 14 amino acids long. CDR3 sequence: CASSPSGLQETQYF. DNA for the CDR3: TGTGCCAGCAGCCCAAGCGGGCTACAAGAGACCCAGTACTTC.

This chain joins TRBV5-1 and TRBJ2-2; no firm D call. The CDR3 loop spans 15 amino acids. The germline V gene has CDR1 SGHRS and CDR2 YFSETQ. V shed 0 bases and J shed 1 base, with 7 bases lying between them. CDR3 in amino acids: CASSLDQMNTGELFF. The CDR3 bases are TGCGCCAGCAGCTTGGACCAGATGAACACCGGGGAGCTGTTTTTT.

The rearrangement joins TRBV4-1 to TRBJ2-1; TRBD2 aligns across 11 bases. The J segment lost 6 bases and the V segment lost 5 bases, leaving 6 bases of the junction unmatched. The CDR3 consists of 15 residues. The germline V gene has CDR1 MGHRA and CDR2 YSYEKL. The CDR3 region is CASSYSSGGTNEQFF. For the CDR3, the DNA is TGCGCCAGCAGCTATTCTAGCGGGGGGACCAATGAGCAGTTCTTC.

The chain is built from TRBV27 and TRBJ2-7; 11 nucleotides match TRBD2. The germline V gene encodes CDR1 MNHEY and CDR2 SMNVEV (reference sequence). The CDR3 consists of 15 residues. The ends lost 5 bases at V and 3 bases at J; junction bases unmatched: 6. CDR3 sequence reads: CASSTGLADFYEQYF. The CDR3 bases are TGTGCCAGCAGTACGGGACTAGCGGACTTCTACGAGCAGTACTTC.

CDR3 DNA: TGTGCCAGCAGTTACTCGGGTTTACAGGAATATGGCTACACCTTC. It translates to CASSYSGLQEYGYTF. This chain connects TRBV6-5 to TRBJ1-2; the D gene is possibly TRBD1 (5 bases). Looked up from germline, CDR1 is MNHEY and CDR2 is SVGAGI. This CDR3 region has 15 residues. V was trimmed by 0 bases and J by 5 bases, leaving 13 bases between them.

Only a few counts were recorded for this clone. V and J are TRBV19 and TRBJ1-5, with D maybe TRBD1 (5 bases). The CDR3 spans 16 residues. The ends were cut back, 6 bases at V and 11 bases at J, with 26 bases in the middle. Per germline, CDR1 LNHDA and CDR2 SQIVND (reference sequence). DNA of the CDR3: TGTGCCAGTAGCCCCAATGGGGGGAATGGGGTCTTAGCCCAGCATTTT. It codes for CASSPNGGNGVLAQHF.

The chain uses TRBV6-1 and TRBJ1-3; 8 bases map to TRBD1. Germline CDR1 and CDR2: MNHNS and SASEGT. There are 14 residues in the CDR3. Trimming took 8 bases from V and 8 from J; bases not matched to a gene: 11. CDR3 amino acids: CASGRDQGAYTIYF. In DNA, the CDR3 is TGTGCCAGCGGGAGGGACCAGGGGGCATACACCATATATTTT.

The chain combines TRBV30 with TRBJ2-5, with a weak D call TRBD2 (5 bases). Trimming removed 5 bases at V and 1 base at J, with 11 bases between. The CDR3 has 13 amino acids. Germline V lookup: CDR1 GTSNPN, CDR2 SVGIG (reference sequence). CDR3 region: CAWSGLSQETQYF. The DNA for the CDR3 is TGTGCCTGGTCCGGACTCAGCCAAGAGACCCAGTACTTC.

The CDR3 reads CASSLAGGIRETQYF. In DNA form, the CDR3 reads TGTGCCAGCAGTTTAGCGGGGGGCATTAGGGAGACCCAGTACTTC. This chain links TRBV27 with TRBJ2-5; 8 nucleotides match TRBD2. V dropped 2 bases and J dropped 5; count of bases not matched to a gene: 7. In germline, CDR1 is MNHEY, CDR2 SMNVEV (reference sequence). The CDR3 has 15 residues.

This chain links TRBV19 with TRBJ1-5; no definite D call. With 7 bases removed from V and 4 bases from J, the gap between germline ends came to 17 bases. CDR1 LNHDA and CDR2 SQIVND come from the germline V gene (reference sequence). The CDR3 spans 15 residues. In DNA form, the CDR3 reads TGTGCCAGTAATACCATACAGATCACTAATCAGCCCCAGCATTTT. Translating gives CASNTIQITNQPQHF.

The chain carries TRBV6-1 and TRBJ2-5; 8 nucleotides agree with TRBD1. The trim removed 2 bases at V and 5 bases at J, leaving 7 bases unmatched. Germline lookup yields CDR1 MNHNS and CDR2 SASEGT. The CDR3 is made up of 15 amino acids. The CDR3 nucleotides are TGTGCCAGCAGTGAACAGGGGGCCGGCTTCGAGACCCAGTACTTC. This codes for CASSEQGAGFETQYF.

This sequence joins TRBV5-4 and TRBJ1-3; D uncertain. Trimming removed 7 bases at V and 4 bases at J, with 9 bases between. The CDR3 consists of 12 residues. Germline V gives CDR1 SGHNT, CDR2 YYREEE (reference sequence). The CDR3 bases are TGTGCCAGCTCGAGCGAGGGAAACACCATATATTTT. Amino acids: CASSSEGNTIYF.

In its sample, this clone was seen a few times. The chain is built from TRBV7-9 and TRBJ2-5; 7 nucleotides agree with TRBD1. Per germline, CDR1 SEHNR and CDR2 FQNEAQ (reference sequence). V shed 5 bases and J 4 bases; nucleotides not matched to a gene: 4. This CDR3 is 13 amino acids long. Here the CDR3 reads CASSTTGSETQYF. The DNA of the CDR3 is TGTGCCAGCAGCACGACAGGGTCAGAGACCCAGTACTTC. The full variable domain, with the rest looked up from reference TRBV7-9 and TRBJ2-5, is DTGVSQNPRHKITKRGQNVTFRCDPISEHNRLYWYRQTLGQGPEFLTYFQNEAQLEKSRLLSDRFSAERPKGSFSTLEIQRTEQGDSAMYLCASSTTGSETQYFGPGTRLLVL.

This clone was observed a single time. The chain carries TRBV28 and TRBJ2-4; the D is unclear. Trimming left V 5 bases short and J 4 bases short, with 15 bases between. The CDR3 is 15 residues long. Germline-derived CDR1 and CDR2 are MDHEN and SYDVKM. CDR3 in amino acids: CASSPPVFSKNIQYF. CDR3 coding DNA: TGTGCCAGCAGTCCCCCAGTATTTTCTAAAAACATTCAGTACTTC.